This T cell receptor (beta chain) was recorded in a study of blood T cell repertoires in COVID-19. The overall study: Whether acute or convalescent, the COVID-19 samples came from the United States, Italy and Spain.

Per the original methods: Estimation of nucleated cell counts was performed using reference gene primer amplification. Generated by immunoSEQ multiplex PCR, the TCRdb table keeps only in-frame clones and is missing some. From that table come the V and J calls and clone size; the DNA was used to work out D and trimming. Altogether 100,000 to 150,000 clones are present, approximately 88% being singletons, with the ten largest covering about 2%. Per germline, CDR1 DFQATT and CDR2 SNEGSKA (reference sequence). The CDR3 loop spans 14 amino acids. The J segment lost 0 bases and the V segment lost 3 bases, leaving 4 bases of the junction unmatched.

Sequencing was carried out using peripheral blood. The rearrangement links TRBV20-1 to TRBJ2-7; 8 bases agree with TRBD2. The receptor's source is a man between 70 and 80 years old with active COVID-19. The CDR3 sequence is CSASHSGNSYEQYF. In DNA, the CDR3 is TGCAGTGCTAGTCATAGCGGGAACTCCTACGAGCAGTACTTC.